Listed here are 21 T cell receptor beta chains from one sample, sequenced in a study of T cell repertoires in cytomegalovirus infection (dated by TCRdb to between 2017 and 2020). The instrument given in TCRdb is Illumina HiSeq 1500. TCRdb reran the public reads through fastp at Q25 and MiXCR, keeping productive beta chains. CDR3 protein sequences are deduplicated, and each keeps its most common genes and DNA. The sample data list 200,000 to 250,000 distinct CDR3 sequences, and roughly 22% of these were observed just once. In total, the top ten clones hold over 15% of the sample. Sequencing used CD8+ T cells from PBMCs. These receptors were taken from a human donor in good health (CMV status not recorded). Some clones in this sample may be carry-over from other donors' samples.

This clonotype was seen a handful of times. The V call is TRBV12-3 or TRBV12-4, the J call TRBJ1-2; TRBD1 aligns across 10 bases. J gave up 8 bases and V 3 bases, and 6 bases lay outside the gene matches. This CDR3 comprises 14 residues. The CDR3 spells CASSFRDRGSGYTF. For the CDR3, the DNA is TGTGCCAGCAGTTTCCGGGACAGGGGCAGCGGCTACACCTTC.

Only a few counts were recorded for this clonotype. J is TRBJ2-6 and V is TRBV2; the match to TRBD1 covers 9 bases. After removal of 8 bases from V and 4 bases from J, the junction contained 15 bases not matched to a gene. CDR3 length equals 18 residues. CDR1 and CDR2 (germline): SNHLY, FYNNEI. As DNA, the CDR3 is TGTGCCAGCCTCCGAACACTAACAGGGGGCCCGGGGGCCAACGTCCTGACTTTC. Translating gives CASLRTLTGGPGANVLTF. The full variable domain, its missing parts supplied by reference TRBV2 and TRBJ2-6, is EPEVTQTPSHQVTQMGQEVILRCVPISNHLYFYWYRQILGQKVEFLVSFYNNEISEKSEIFDDQFSVERPDGSNFTLKIRSTKLEDSAMYFCASLRTLTGGPGANVLTFGAGSRLTVL.

This clonotype was seen a handful of times. The chain links TRBV12-3 or TRBV12-4 to TRBJ1-1; D perhaps matches TRBD1 (6 bases). V lost 6 bases and J lost 2, with 13 bases in between. The length of the CDR3 is 14 residues. In nucleotides, the CDR3 is TGTGCCAGCAGACGGACAGCAGTAAACACTGAAGCTTTCTTT. Translation gives CASRRTAVNTEAFF.

This clonotype has just a few counts. CDR3 sequence: CASSLAEKVRNTEAFF. CDR3 in DNA: TGTGCCAGCAGCTTAGCGGAAAAGGTCCGAAACACTGAAGCTTTCTTT. The chain recombines TRBV7-6 with TRBJ1-1; D not certain. The germline V gene has CDR1 SGHVS and CDR2 FNYEAQ. The CDR3 sequence is 16 residues long. Trimming cost V 0 bases and J 2 bases, with 13 bases left between them.

Ten or more counts support this clonotype. This chain uses TRBV6-6 with TRBJ2-7; weak D call: TRBD1 (6 bases). V was clipped by 5 bases and J by 13 bases, with 18 bases between them. The CDR3 extends over 12 amino acids. The germline V gene encodes CDR1 MNHNY and CDR2 SVGAGI (reference sequence). DNA for the CDR3: TGTGCCAGCAGTCACAGACAGGCTCCAGACTACTTC. Translated, it gives CASSHRQAPDYF.

This rearrangement joins TRBV15 to TRBJ2-3, with 8 bases that match TRBD2. The CDR3 has 19 residues. From germline, CDR1 is LNHNV and CDR2 YYDKDF (reference sequence). J was trimmed by 2 bases and V by 0 bases; bases with no gene match: 13. In DNA, the CDR3 is TGTGCCACCAGCAGAGAAAAGGAGGCTGCGGGGGGACCCACAGATACGCAGTATTTT. This encodes CATSREKEAAGGPTDTQYF.

This clonotype was counted a few times. The rearrangement joins TRBV5-4 to TRBJ2-5; TRBD2 matches 8 bases. Germline V gene sequence: CDR1 SGHNT, CDR2 YYREEE (reference sequence). This CDR3 has 13 residues. Trimming took 5 bases from V and 5 from J; bases not matched to a gene: 5. DNA of the CDR3: TGTGCCAGCAGGAGCGGGGGAGAGGAGACCCAGTACTTC. Its protein product is CASRSGGEETQYF.

V and J are TRBV19 and TRBJ1-1; D is unclear. Looked up from germline, CDR1 is LNHDA and CDR2 is SQIVND (reference sequence). The CDR3 contains 14 residues. V was shortened by 4 bases and J by 3 bases, with 12 bases between the two germline ends. CDR3 in amino acids: CASSTGTRYTEAFF. As DNA, the CDR3 is TGTGCCAGTAGTACCGGAACGAGGTACACTGAAGCTTTCTTT.

This clonotype was recorded only once. The genes are TRBV20-1 and TRBJ2-5, with 8 bases identical to TRBD2. The germline gives CDR1 DFQATT, CDR2 SNEGSKA (reference sequence). The CDR3 loop spans 14 amino acids. The V segment lost 1 base and the J segment 4 bases; nucleotides outside the gene matches: 5. The CDR3 DNA reads TGCAGTGCTAGAGCCTACGGGGGGGGAGAGACCCAGTACTTC. This gives the protein CSARAYGGGETQYF.

This clonotype was detected a few times. V usage is TRBV27 and J usage is TRBJ2-7; D is perhaps TRBD1 (6 bases). V was pared by 8 bases and J by 2 bases, with 13 bases between. Germline V CDR1 and CDR2: MNHEY, SMNVEV (reference sequence). This CDR3 is built from 13 residues. The CDR3 protein is CASDPGGPYEQYF. CDR3 nucleotides: TGTGCCAGCGACCCTGGGGGCCCCTACGAGCAGTACTTC.

The rearrangement links TRBV27 to TRBJ1-6; D remains unclear. There are 15 residues in the CDR3. V lost 4 bases and J 5 bases, leaving 12 bases between the germline ends. Germline V gene lookup returns CDR1 MNHEY and CDR2 SMNVEV (reference sequence). CDR3 in amino acids: CASSSTWQNNSPLHF. Here the CDR3 DNA reads TGTGCCAGCAGTTCTACTTGGCAGAATAATTCACCCCTCCACTTT.

This clonotype has a handful of counts. CDR3 in DNA: TGTGCCAGCAGTGTGGGGGCCTACGAGCAGTACTTC. It codes for CASSVGAYEQYF. The rearrangement uses TRBV2 and TRBJ2-7; either TRBD1 or TRBD2 may fit D (5 bases each). The V and J ends lost 4 bases and 2 bases respectively, with 6 bases between them. The CDR3 consists of 12 residues. In germline, CDR1 is SNHLY, CDR2 FYNNEI.

This clonotype was seen at least ten times. This chain uses TRBV5-1 with TRBJ2-7, with a weak D call TRBD2 (7 bases). The CDR3 covers 16 residues. Trimming removed 4 bases from V and 2 bases from J, with 19 bases in between. Germline values: CDR1 SGHRS, CDR2 YFSETQ. The CDR3 nucleotides read TGCGCCAGCAGCCTATCCGGGACTACAGGGACCTACGAGCAGTACTTC. This codes for CASSLSGTTGTYEQYF.

A remark on this clonotype: Since a much larger clone is just one base distant, this may be a read error. The V and J genes are TRBV6-1 and TRBJ1-3; D gene unclear. This CDR3 has 15 residues. The germline CDR1 and CDR2 sequences are MNHNS and SASEGT. The CDR3 spells CVSNEDASSGNTIYF. The DNA for the CDR3 is TGTGTCAGCAATGAGGACGCCTCATCGGGAAACACCATATATTTT.

V is TRBV5-5 and J is TRBJ2-7; no clear D gene. Trimming took off 3 bases at V and 0 bases at J, with 10 bases between the two ends. The V gene's germline CDR1 is SGHKS and CDR2 YYEKEE (reference sequence). The CDR3 has 14 amino acids. The CDR3 sequence is CASSWVGASYEQYF. CDR3 nucleotide sequence: TGTGCCAGCAGCTGGGTGGGCGCCTCCTACGAGCAGTACTTC.

This clonotype was recorded a few times. The CDR3, as DNA: TGTGCCAGCAGTTTAACTAATCAGCCCCAGCATTTT. The encoded protein is CASSLTNQPQHF. This chain joins TRBV12-3 or TRBV12-4 and TRBJ1-5, with D unclear. The CDR3 has 12 amino acids. V was pared by 2 bases and J by 4 bases, with 3 bases between.

This clonotype was found a few times. The V gene is TRBV28, the J gene TRBJ2-7, with D possibly being TRBD2 (5 bases). V lost 3 bases and J lost 3, with 12 bases in between. The CDR3 spans 14 residues. CDR1 is MDHEN and CDR2 is SYDVKM in the germline V gene. The CDR3 is CASSFRGSGYEQYF. For the CDR3, the DNA is TGTGCCAGCAGTTTTCGGGGATCCGGCTACGAGCAGTACTTC.

The J gene is TRBJ2-7, the V gene TRBV25-1, with D perhaps given as TRBD1 or TRBD2 (5 bases each). The CDR3 has 13 residues. CDR1 and CDR2 (germline): MGHDK, SYGVNS. The V and J ends lost 5 bases and 6 bases respectively, with 14 bases between them. CDR3 protein: CASSFRGEGEQYF. As DNA, the CDR3 is TGTGCCAGCAGTTTTCGAGGGGAAGGCGAGCAGTACTTC.

This clonotype occurred many times. The chain is built from TRBV7-9 and TRBJ1-1; D is perhaps TRBD1 (5 bases). Trimming cost V 5 bases and J 2 bases, with 18 bases left between them. The CDR3 length is 16 residues. The germline V gene has CDR1 SEHNR and CDR2 FQNEAQ (reference sequence). This CDR3 reads CASSRHNFRGNTEAFF. DNA of the CDR3: TGTGCCAGCAGCAGACACAATTTCCGGGGCAACACTGAAGCTTTCTTT.

The genes are TRBV2 and TRBJ1-1, with D unclear. Germline V gene lookup returns CDR1 SNHLY and CDR2 FYNNEI. The CDR3 sequence is 10 residues long. V lost 6 bases to trimming and J lost 12 bases, with 11 bases between them. The CDR3 nucleotides read TGTGCCAGCAGGGGGAGGGTTCCTTTCTTT. Translated: CASRGRVPFF.

In this sample, this clonotype turned up a few times. The V call is TRBV20-1, the J call TRBJ2-3; 11 bases match TRBD2. CDR1 and CDR2 from the germline V gene are DFQATT and SNEGSKA (reference sequence). There are 15 residues in the CDR3. J lost 2 bases, V lost 6 bases, and 7 bases had no gene match. CDR3 region: CSARASGGPTDTQYF. DNA for the CDR3: TGCAGTGCCCGAGCTAGCGGGGGGCCCACAGATACGCAGTATTTT.